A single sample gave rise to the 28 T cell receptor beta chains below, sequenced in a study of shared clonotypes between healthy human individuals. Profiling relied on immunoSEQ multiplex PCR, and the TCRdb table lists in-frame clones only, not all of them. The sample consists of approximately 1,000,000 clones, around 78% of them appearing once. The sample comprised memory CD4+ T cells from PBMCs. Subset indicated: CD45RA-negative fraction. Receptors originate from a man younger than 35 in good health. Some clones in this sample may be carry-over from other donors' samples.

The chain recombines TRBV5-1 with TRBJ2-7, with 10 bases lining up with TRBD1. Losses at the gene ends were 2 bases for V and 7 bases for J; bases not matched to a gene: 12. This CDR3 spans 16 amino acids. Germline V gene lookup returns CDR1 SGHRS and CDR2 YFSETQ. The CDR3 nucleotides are TGCGCCAGCAGCTTCGTTAGGCCGGGACAGGGGTTGGAGCAGTACTTC. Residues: CASSFVRPGQGLEQYF.

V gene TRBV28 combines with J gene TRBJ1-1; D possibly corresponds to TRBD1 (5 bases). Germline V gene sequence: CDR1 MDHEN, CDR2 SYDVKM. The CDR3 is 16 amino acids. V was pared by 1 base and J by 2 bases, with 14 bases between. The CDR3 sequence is CASSLFELQGNTEAFF. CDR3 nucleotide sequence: TGTGCCAGCAGTTTATTTGAGCTGCAGGGTAACACTGAAGCTTTCTTT. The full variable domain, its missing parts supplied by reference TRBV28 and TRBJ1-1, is DVKVTQSSRYLVKRTGEKVFLECVQDMDHENMFWYRQDPGLGLRLIYFSYDVKMKEKGDIPEGYSVSREKKERFSLILESASTNQTSMYLCASSLFELQGNTEAFFGQGTRLTVV.

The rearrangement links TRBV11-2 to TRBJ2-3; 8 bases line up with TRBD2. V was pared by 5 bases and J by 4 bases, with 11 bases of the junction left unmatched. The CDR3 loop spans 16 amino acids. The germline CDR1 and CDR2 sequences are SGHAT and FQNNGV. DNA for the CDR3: TGTGCCAGCAGCCCATTGGCGGCGGGAGGTCCAGATACGCAGTATTTT. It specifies CASSPLAAGGPDTQYF.

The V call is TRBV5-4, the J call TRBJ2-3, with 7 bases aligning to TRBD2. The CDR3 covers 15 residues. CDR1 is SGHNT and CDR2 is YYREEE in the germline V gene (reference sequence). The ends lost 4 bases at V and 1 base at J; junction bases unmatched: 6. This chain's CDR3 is CASSPSGTGTDTQYF. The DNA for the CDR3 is TGTGCCAGCAGCCCCAGCGGGACCGGCACAGATACGCAGTATTTT.

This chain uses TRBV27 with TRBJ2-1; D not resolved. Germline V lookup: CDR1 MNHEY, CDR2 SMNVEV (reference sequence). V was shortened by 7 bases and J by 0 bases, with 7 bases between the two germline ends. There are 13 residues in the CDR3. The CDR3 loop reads CASKLSSYNEQFF. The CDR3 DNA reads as TGTGCCAGCAAGCTCAGCTCCTACAATGAGCAGTTCTTC.

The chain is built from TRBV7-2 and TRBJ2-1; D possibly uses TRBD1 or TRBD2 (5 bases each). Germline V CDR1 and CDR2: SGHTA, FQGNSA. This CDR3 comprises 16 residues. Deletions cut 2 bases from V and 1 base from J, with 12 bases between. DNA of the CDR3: TGTGCCAGCAGCTTATCCTTGGGGGTATCCTACAATGAGCAGTTCTTC. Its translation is CASSLSLGVSYNEQFF.

CDR3 DNA: TGTGCCAGCAGCCAGGGGACAGGGGGCGCGGTTCGCACAGATACGCAGTATTTT. It specifies CASSQGTGGAVRTDTQYF. The chain uses TRBV7-8 and TRBJ2-3; 12 bases line up with TRBD1. The CDR3 loop spans 18 amino acids. Germline V lookup: CDR1 SGHVS, CDR2 FQNEAQ. V shed 5 bases, J shed 1 base, and the junction held 10 bases outside the gene matches.

This CDR3 is CATRRPRVGYTF. The CDR3 DNA follows: TGTGCCACTCGAAGGCCCAGGGTAGGCTACACCTTC. This chain uses TRBV19 with TRBJ1-2; D might be TRBD1 (5 bases). Trimming cost V 10 bases and J 8 bases, with 17 bases left between them. Germline lookup yields CDR1 LNHDA and CDR2 SQIVND (reference sequence). The CDR3 totals 12 residues.

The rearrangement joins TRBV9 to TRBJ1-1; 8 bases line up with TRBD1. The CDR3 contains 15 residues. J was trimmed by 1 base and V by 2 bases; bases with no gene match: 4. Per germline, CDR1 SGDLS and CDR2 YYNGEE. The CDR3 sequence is CASSVSGGSNTEAFF. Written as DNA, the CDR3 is TGTGCCAGCAGCGTCTCAGGGGGCTCGAACACTGAAGCTTTCTTT.

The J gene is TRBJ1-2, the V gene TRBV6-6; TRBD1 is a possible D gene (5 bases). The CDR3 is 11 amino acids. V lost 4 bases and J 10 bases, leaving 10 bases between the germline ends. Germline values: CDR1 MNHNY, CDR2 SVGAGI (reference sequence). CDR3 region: CASSSSTAYTF. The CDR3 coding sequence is TGTGCCAGCAGTTCCTCGACAGCCTACACCTTC.

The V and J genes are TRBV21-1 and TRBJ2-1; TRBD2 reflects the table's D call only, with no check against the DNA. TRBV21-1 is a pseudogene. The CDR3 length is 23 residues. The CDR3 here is CASSKGTAFLSYSGTISYNEQFF. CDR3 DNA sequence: TGTGCCAGCAGCAAAGGTACAGCCTTTCTATCTTATAGCGGGACGATCTCCTACAATGAGCAGTTCTTC.

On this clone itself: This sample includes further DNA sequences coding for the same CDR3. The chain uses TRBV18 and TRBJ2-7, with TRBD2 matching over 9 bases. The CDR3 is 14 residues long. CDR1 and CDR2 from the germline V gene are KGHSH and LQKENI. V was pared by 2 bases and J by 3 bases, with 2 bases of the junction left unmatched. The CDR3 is CASSPSSGSYEQYF. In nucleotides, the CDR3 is TGTGCCAGCTCACCAAGTAGCGGGAGCTACGAGCAGTACTTC. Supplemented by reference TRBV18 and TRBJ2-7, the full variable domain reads NAGVMQNPRHLVRRRGQEARLRCSPMKGHSHVYWYRQLPEEGLKFMVYLQKENIIDESGMPKERFSAEFPKEGPSILRIQQVVRGDSAAYFCASSPSSGSYEQYFGPGTRLTVT.

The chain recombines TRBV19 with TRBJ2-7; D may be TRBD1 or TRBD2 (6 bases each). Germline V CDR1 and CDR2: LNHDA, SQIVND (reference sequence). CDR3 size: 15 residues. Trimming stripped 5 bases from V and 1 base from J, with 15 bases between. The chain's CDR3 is CASSPPKGGSYEQYF. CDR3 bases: TGTGCCAGTAGTCCTCCGAAAGGGGGGTCCTACGAGCAGTACTTC. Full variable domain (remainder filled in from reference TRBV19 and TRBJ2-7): DGGITQSPKYLFRKEGQNVTLSCEQNLNHDAMYWYRQDPGQGLRLIYYSQIVNDFQKGDIAEGYSVSREKKESFPLTVTSAQKNPTAFYLCASSPPKGGSYEQYFGPGTRLTVT.

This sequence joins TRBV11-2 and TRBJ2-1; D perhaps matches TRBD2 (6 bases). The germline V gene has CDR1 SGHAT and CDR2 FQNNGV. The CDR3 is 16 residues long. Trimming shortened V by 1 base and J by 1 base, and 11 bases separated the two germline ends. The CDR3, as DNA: TGTGCCAGCAGCTTAGGACTAGGTGGATCCTACAATGAGCAGTTCTTC. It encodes CASSLGLGGSYNEQFF.

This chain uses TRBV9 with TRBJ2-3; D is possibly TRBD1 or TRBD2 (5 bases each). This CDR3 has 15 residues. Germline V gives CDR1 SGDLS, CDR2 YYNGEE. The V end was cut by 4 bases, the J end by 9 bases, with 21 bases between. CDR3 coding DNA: TGTGCCAGCAGCATCAGTCCGGGACCCCTCGAGACGCAGTATTTT. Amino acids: CASSISPGPLETQYF.

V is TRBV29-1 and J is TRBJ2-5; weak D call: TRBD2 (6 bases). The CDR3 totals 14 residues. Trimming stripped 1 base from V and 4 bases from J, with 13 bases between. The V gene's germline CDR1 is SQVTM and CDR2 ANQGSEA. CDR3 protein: CSVEGTRERETQYF. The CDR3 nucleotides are TGCAGCGTTGAAGGGACCCGGGAGAGAGAGACCCAGTACTTC.

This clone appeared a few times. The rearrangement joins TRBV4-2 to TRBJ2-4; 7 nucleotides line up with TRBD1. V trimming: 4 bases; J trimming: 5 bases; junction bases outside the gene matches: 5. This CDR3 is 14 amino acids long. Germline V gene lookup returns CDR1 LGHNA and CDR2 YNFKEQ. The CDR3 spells CASSPWDRENIQYF. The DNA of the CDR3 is TGTGCCAGCAGCCCATGGGACAGAGAAAACATTCAGTACTTC.

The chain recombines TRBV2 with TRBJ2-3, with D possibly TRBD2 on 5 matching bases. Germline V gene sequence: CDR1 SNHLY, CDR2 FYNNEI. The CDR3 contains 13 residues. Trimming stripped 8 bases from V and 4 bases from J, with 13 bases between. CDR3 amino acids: CASQSGYSDTQYF. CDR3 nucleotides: TGTGCCAGCCAGTCGGGGTATTCAGATACGCAGTATTTT.

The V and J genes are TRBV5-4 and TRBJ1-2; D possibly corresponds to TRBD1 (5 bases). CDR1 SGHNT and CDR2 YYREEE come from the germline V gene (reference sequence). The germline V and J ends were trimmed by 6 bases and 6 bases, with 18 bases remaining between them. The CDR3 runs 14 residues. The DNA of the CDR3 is TGTGCCAGCAAAGTTGGGGTTTTGGGGGATGGCTACACCTTC. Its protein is CASKVGVLGDGYTF.

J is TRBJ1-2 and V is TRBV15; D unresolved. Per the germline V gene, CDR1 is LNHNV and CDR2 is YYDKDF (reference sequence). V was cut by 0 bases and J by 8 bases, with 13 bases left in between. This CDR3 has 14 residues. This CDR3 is CATSRDIRSGGYTF. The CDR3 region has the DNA TGTGCCACCAGCAGAGATATTCGGTCGGGAGGCTACACCTTC.

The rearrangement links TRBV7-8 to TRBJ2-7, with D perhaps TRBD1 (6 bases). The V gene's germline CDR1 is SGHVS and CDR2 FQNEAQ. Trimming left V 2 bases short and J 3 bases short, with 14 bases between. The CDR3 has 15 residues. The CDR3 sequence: CASSLSWQGNYEQYF. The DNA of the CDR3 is TGTGCCAGCAGCTTATCTTGGCAGGGGAACTACGAGCAGTACTTC.

The DNA for the CDR3 is TGCGCCAGCAGCCAAGGAGCGGGAGGGCCTTATGGGCAGTATTTT. As protein: CASSQGAGGPYGQYF. The chain uses TRBV4-1 and TRBJ2-3, with 10 bases matching TRBD2. The germline CDR1 and CDR2 sequences are MGHRA and YSYEKL. The CDR3 consists of 15 residues. Losses at the gene ends were 1 base for V and 11 bases for J; bases not matched to a gene: 9.

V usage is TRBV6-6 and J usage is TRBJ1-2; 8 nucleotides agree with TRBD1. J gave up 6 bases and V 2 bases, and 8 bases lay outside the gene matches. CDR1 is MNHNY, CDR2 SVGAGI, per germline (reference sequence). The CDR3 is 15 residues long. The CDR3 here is CASSYLGQAQDGYTF. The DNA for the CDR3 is TGTGCCAGCAGTTACCTGGGACAGGCGCAGGATGGCTACACCTTC.

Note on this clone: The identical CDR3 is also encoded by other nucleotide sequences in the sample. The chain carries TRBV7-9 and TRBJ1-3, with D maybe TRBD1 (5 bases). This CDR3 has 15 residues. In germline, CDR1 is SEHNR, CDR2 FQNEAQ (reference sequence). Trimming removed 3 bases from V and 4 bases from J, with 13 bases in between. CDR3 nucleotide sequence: TGTGCCAGCAGCTTGGGGGGGACCGCGGGAAACACCATATATTTT. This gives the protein CASSLGGTAGNTIYF.

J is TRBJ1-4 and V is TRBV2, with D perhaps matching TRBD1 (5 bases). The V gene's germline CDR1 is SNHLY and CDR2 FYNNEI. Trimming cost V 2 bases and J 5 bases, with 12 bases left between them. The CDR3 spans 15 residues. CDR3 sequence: CASSEKTGYNEKLFF. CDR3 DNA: TGTGCCAGCAGTGAAAAAACAGGCTACAATGAAAAACTGTTTTTT. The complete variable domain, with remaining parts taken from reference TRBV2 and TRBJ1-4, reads EPEVTQTPSHQVTQMGQEVILRCVPISNHLYFYWYRQILGQKVEFLVSFYNNEISEKSEIFDDQFSVERPDGSNFTLKIRSTKLEDSAMYFCASSEKTGYNEKLFFGSGTQLSVL.

Here the CDR3 reads CASSLGLGWAKNIQYF. The CDR3 DNA reads TGTGCCAGCAGCCTCGGGCTAGGCTGGGCCAAAAACATTCAGTACTTC. The chain uses TRBV9 and TRBJ2-4, with unresolved D. CDR1 and CDR2 (germline): SGDLS, YYNGEE. CDR3 length: 16 amino acids. V was pared by 4 bases and J by 1 base, with 15 bases between.

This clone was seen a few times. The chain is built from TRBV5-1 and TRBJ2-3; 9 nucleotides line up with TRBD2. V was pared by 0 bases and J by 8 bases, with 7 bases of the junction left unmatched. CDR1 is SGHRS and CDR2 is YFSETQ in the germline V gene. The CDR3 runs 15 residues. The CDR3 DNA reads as TGCGCCAGCAGCTTGGTCCCGGGAGCGGGGGGTACGCAGTATTTT. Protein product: CASSLVPGAGGTQYF.

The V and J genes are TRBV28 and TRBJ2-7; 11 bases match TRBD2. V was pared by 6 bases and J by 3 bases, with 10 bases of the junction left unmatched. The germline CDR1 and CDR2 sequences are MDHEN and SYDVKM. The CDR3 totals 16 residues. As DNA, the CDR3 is TGTGCCAGCAGGACGACTAGCGGGGTTAAGCTCTACGAGCAGTACTTC. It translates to CASRTTSGVKLYEQYF.